The entry below describes one TCR beta chain. The germline V gene encodes CDR1 LNHDA and CDR2 SQIVND (reference sequence). J was trimmed by 3 bases and V by 3 bases; bases with no gene match: 2. This CDR3 spans 15 amino acids. These data come from a study of cytomegalovirus exposure and HLA in healthy donors. This PCR relied on a set of 60 Vbeta primers and 13 Jbeta primers. In the authors' workflow: Roughly 10 million shared chains were among the about 80 million unique TCR beta chains that a later analysis counted. Sequencing was performed with immunoSEQ multiplex PCR; in TCRdb, only in-frame clones are kept and a portion is missing. The V and J calls and clone size were taken over from that table, and D and trimming were inferred from the DNA. Here the sample spans around 92,000 clones, roughly four fifths being singletons.

Sequencing input: PBMCs. The sequence derives from a human donor in good health. The chain combines TRBV19 with TRBJ1-5; 10 positions agree with TRBD1. CDR3: CASSMGTGVNQPQHF. DNA for the CDR3: TGTGCCAGTAGTATGGGGACAGGGGTCAATCAGCCCCAGCATTTT.